The sample holds a few counts of the clone carrying this TCR beta chain. The antigen is unknown. The entry originates in a study of early T cells in non-severe SARS-CoV-2 infection. General observations from the study: Anti-spike CD8 responses were favored in VDJdb matching, and private and CD4 specificities were missed.

The V gene lost 5 bases and the J gene lost 2 bases, with 11 bases spanning the gap. The CDR3 runs 14 residues. TCRdb re-called the 5' RACE reads through MiXCR, storing one row per CDR3 protein. The table includes about 24,000 distinct CDR3 sequences, around 3.5% detected once. The receptor was isolated from an adult who was a healthcare worker with PCR-confirmed SARS-CoV-2 infection or an uninfected control (not recorded which). The specimen was whole blood. This chain connects TRBV12-3 or TRBV12-4 to TRBJ2-3; D gene unclear. The CDR3 DNA reads TGTGCCAGCAGTATATTCGGAAACACAGATACGCAGTATTTT. Its translation: CASSIFGNTDTQYF.